This is a list of T cell receptor beta chains from one sample in a study of cytomegalovirus exposure and HLA in healthy donors. TCRdb keeps only in-frame clones here, not all; method: immunoSEQ multiplex PCR. The sample carries 200,000 or so clones, approximately 78% recorded once. The sample comprised PBMCs. The receptor source for this set is a male donor in good health and CMV-seronegative. CDR3s include the opening cysteine and the closing phenylalanine or tryptophan. D genes are given only for firm matches. The size of a clone is reported for some rows only, either as once, few or many, or as a class for expanded clones.

clone size | D gene | J gene | CDR3 length | V gene | CDR3 protein | CDR3 DNA
. | . | TRBJ1-1 | 15 | TRBV10-3 | CAIRTLPDWNTEAFF | TGTGCCATCAGGACCCTCCCGGACTGGAACACTGAAGCTTTCTTT
. | . | TRBJ2-7 | 13 | TRBV6-5 | CASSYSWGHRQYF | TGTGCCAGCAGTTACTCGTGGGGGCATAGGCAGTACTTC
. | . | TRBJ1-5 | 15 | TRBV7-2 | CASSPRGQPAKPQHF | TGTGCCAGCAGCCCAAGAGGGCAGCCTGCGAAGCCCCAGCATTTT
. | TRBD2 | TRBJ2-7 | 14 | TRBV5-4 | CASSRVLAGDEQYF | TGTGCCAGCAGCCGGGTTTTAGCGGGAGACGAGCAGTACTTC
. | TRBD2 | TRBJ2-2 | 15 | TRBV6-4 | CASSPTGGNTGELFF | TGTGCCAGCAGCCCCACGGGGGGTAACACCGGGGAGCTGTTTTTT
. | TRBD2 | TRBJ2-3 | 12 | TRBV18 | CATSGSTDTQYF | TGTGCGACTAGCGGGAGTACAGATACGCAGTATTTT
few | . | TRBJ2-7 | 15 | TRBV9 | CASSVGIGQGHEQYF | TGTGCCAGCAGCGTAGGAATTGGGCAGGGCCACGAGCAGTACTTC
. | TRBD1 | TRBJ2-3 | 18 | TRBV10-2 | CASSMDRGATFGTDTQYF | TGCGCCAGCAGCATGGACAGGGGAGCCACCTTTGGGACAGATACGCAGTATTTT
few | . | TRBJ2-4 | 14 | TRBV6-1 | CASSEGPGMIIQYF | TGTGCCAGCAGTGAAGGCCCAGGGATGATCATTCAGTACTTC
. | . | TRBJ1-4 | 14 | TRBV9 | CASSVGGSSVELFF | TGTGCCAGCAGCGTAGGAGGTAGCAGCGTAGAACTGTTTTTT
. | . | TRBJ2-6 | 15 | TRBV7-2 | CASSIGTSGANVLTF | TGTGCCAGCAGCATAGGAACCAGTGGGGCCAACGTCCTGACTTTC
few | . | TRBJ2-1 | 12 | TRBV2 | CASSDGVNEQFF | TGTGCCAGCAGTGACGGAGTGAATGAGCAGTTCTTC
. | . | TRBJ1-1 | 13 | TRBV4-1 | CASTGQLNTEAFF | TGCGCCAGCACCGGACAGCTGAACACTGAAGCTTTCTTT
. | TRBD1 | TRBJ2-7 | 15 | TRBV27 | CASSSGQGSSYEQYF | TGTGCCAGCAGTTCCGGACAGGGGTCATCCTACGAGCAGTACTTC
. | . | TRBJ2-1 | 15 | TRBV15 | CATSPGNSGYNEQFF | TGTGCCACCAGCCCGGGGAATAGCGGTTACAATGAGCAGTTCTTC
. | TRBD1 | TRBJ2-7 | 15 | TRBV27 | CASSPGTGGFYEQYF | TGTGCCAGCAGCCCGGGGACAGGGGGCTTCTACGAGCAGTACTTC
. | TRBD2 | TRBJ2-5 | 14 | TRBV5-1 | CASSLSGRQETQYF | TGCGCCAGCAGCTTGAGCGGGAGACAAGAGACCCAGTACTTC
. | TRBD1 | TRBJ1-6 | 14 | TRBV28 | CASSSTGVNSPLHF | TGTGCCAGCAGTTCGACAGGGGTTAATTCACCCCTCCACTTT
. | TRBD2 | TRBJ2-2 | 17 | TRBV19 | CASSIGGLAGGTGELFF | TGTGCCAGTAGTATAGGGGGACTAGCGGGAGGCACCGGGGAGCTGTTTTTT
. | . | TRBJ2-7 | 16 | TRBV28 | CASSLPDQGRIQVQYF | TGTGCCAGCAGTTTACCCGATCAGGGAAGAATACAGGTGCAGTACTTC
. | . | TRBJ1-1 | 14 | TRBV7-8 | CASSPWRGGTEAFF | TGTGCCAGCAGCCCTTGGAGGGGCGGGACTGAAGCTTTCTTT
. | TRBD2 | TRBJ2-7 | 10 | TRBV20-1 | CSAGREGGIF | TGCAGTGCCGGAAGGGAGGGTGGGATCTTC
once | . | TRBJ2-1 | 15 | TRBV5-8 | CASTSDYPSYNEQFF | TGTGCCAGCACCTCGGACTACCCCTCCTACAATGAGCAGTTCTTC
. | TRBD2 | TRBJ2-7 | 15 | TRBV19 | CASSIRTSGSDEQYF | TGTGCCAGTAGTATAAGGACTAGCGGGAGCGACGAGCAGTACTTC
. | TRBD2 | TRBJ2-3 | 16 | TRBV10-3 | CAIRPVAGGGPDTQYF | TGTGCCATCAGACCAGTAGCGGGAGGAGGTCCAGATACGCAGTATTTT
. | TRBD2 | TRBJ2-5 | 13 | TRBV27 | CASRGRAGETQYF | TGTGCCAGCAGGGGGAGGGCCGGGGAGACCCAGTACTTC
. | TRBD2 | TRBJ2-7 | 15 | TRBV5-1 | CASSPGRLAGSEQYF | TGCGCCAGCAGCCCGGGTCGACTAGCGGGATCCGAGCAGTACTTC
. | TRBD1 | TRBJ2-5 | 13 | TRBV6-5 | CASSYGDRETQYF | TGTGCCAGCAGTTATGGGGACAGAGAGACCCAGTACTTC
. | TRBD2 | TRBJ2-1 | 17 | TRBV29-1 | CSVEGGGTGGPYNEQFF | TGCAGCGTTGAAGGGGGGGGAACGGGAGGGCCGTACAATGAGCAGTTCTTC
. | TRBD2 | TRBJ2-7 | 14 | TRBV19 | CASSTTSGAYEQYF | TGTGCCAGTAGTACGACTAGCGGGGCCTACGAGCAGTACTTC
. | TRBD2 | TRBJ2-3 | 19 | TRBV19 | CASSIDPPGTSGSTDTQYF | TGTGCCAGTAGTATAGACCCTCCCGGGACTAGCGGGAGCACAGATACGCAGTATTTT
. | . | TRBJ2-7 | 13 | TRBV7-3 | CASSPLPAGEQYF | TGTGCCAGCAGCCCACTGCCGGCGGGGGAGCAGTACTTC
. | . | TRBJ1-2 | 13 | TRBV6-4 | CASSRDSGYGYTF | TGTGCCAGCAGCCGGGACTCCGGATATGGCTACACCTTC
. | . | TRBJ2-7 | 12 | TRBV7-9 | CSSSIDSYEQYF | TGTTCCAGCAGCATTGACTCTTACGAGCAGTACTTC
few | . | TRBJ1-4 | 14 | TRBV7-9 | CASSLALKPEKLFF | TGTGCCAGCAGCTTAGCCCTAAAGCCGGAAAAACTGTTTTTT
once | . | TRBJ2-7 | 15 | TRBV19 | CASSSRQSNSYEQYF | TGTGCCAGTAGTTCCCGACAGTCCAACTCCTACGAGCAGTACTTC
. | . | TRBJ2-7 | 15 | TRBV5-4 | CASSLPAKGGYEQYF | TGTGCCAGCAGCTTGCCGGCCAAGGGGGGGTACGAGCAGTACTTC
. | . | TRBJ2-7 | 14 | TRBV7-9 | CASSLFGGNYEQYF | TGTGCCAGCAGCTTATTCGGAGGGAACTACGAGCAGTACTTC
. | . | TRBJ1-2 | 15 | TRBV28 | CASSSTGNSNYGYTF | TGTGCCAGCAGTTCAACAGGGAATTCTAACTATGGCTACACCTTC
. | . | TRBJ2-7 | 11 | TRBV25-1 | CASRRLYEQYF | TGTGCCAGCAGGCGGCTCTACGAGCAGTACTTC
. | TRBD1 | TRBJ2-7 | 14 | TRBV9 | CASSTRDRDYEQYF | TGTGCCAGCAGCACTCGGGACAGGGACTACGAGCAGTACTTC
few | . | TRBJ1-1 | 12 | TRBV29-1 | CSVVVQAYEAFF | TGCAGCGTTGTTGTGCAGGCGTATGAAGCTTTCTTT
. | TRBD2 | TRBJ2-5 | 16 | TRBV27 | CASSNLLAGGKETQYF | TGTGCCAGCAGCAACCTTCTAGCGGGAGGGAAAGAGACCCAGTACTTC
few | TRBD1 | TRBJ2-7 | 14 | TRBV7-3 | CASSLGQGQNEQYF | TGTGCCAGCAGCTTGGGACAGGGGCAGAACGAGCAGTACTTC
few | TRBD1 | TRBJ2-2 | 17 | TRBV5-6 | CASSLGPGGVNTGELFF | TGTGCCAGCAGCCTAGGTCCAGGGGGCGTGAACACCGGGGAGCTGTTTTTT
. | TRBD2 | TRBJ2-7 | 14 | TRBV9 | CASSVSGRDYEQYF | TGTGCCAGCAGCGTAAGCGGGAGGGACTACGAGCAGTACTTC
. | TRBD2 | TRBJ2-5 | 15 | TRBV11-2 | CASSLASGARETQYF | TGTGCCAGCAGCTTAGCTAGCGGGGCACGGGAGACCCAGTACTTC
. | TRBD2 | TRBJ2-1 | 16 | TRBV25-1 | CASSELGTSGYNEQFF | TGTGCCAGCAGTGAATTGGGGACTAGCGGGTACAATGAGCAGTTCTTC
. | TRBD2 | TRBJ2-5 | 14 | TRBV18 | CASSPPGLRETQYF | TGTGCCAGCTCACCCCCGGGACTACGGGAGACCCAGTACTTC
. | . | TRBJ1-2 | 12 | TRBV6-5 | CASRAVNYGYTF | TGTGCCAGCCGTGCAGTTAACTATGGCTACACCTTC